This T cell receptor (beta chain) is from a study of shared clonotypes between healthy human individuals. The study's findings and limits: It was the non-shared clonotypes that had lower generation probabilities than clonotypes shared by all four donors.

Memory CD4+ cells were the fraction left after CD45RA+ naive selection. This table comes from immunoSEQ multiplex PCR, and its TCRdb copy is limited to in-frame clones, with some not included. The sample has 950,000 to 1,300,000 clones, about 75% seen once. About this clone: Its antigen is currently unknown.

CDR1 and CDR2 (germline): LGHNT, FRNRAP. This CDR3 comprises 13 residues. V was trimmed by 4 bases and J by 5 bases, leaving 11 bases between them. The source is a man aged 18 to 29 in good health. Source material: memory CD4+ T cells sorted from blood. Subset specified: CD45RA-negative fraction. The J gene is TRBJ1-1, the V gene TRBV12-5, with D possibly TRBD1 on 5 matching bases. The CDR3 nucleotides read TGTGCTAGTGGTTCTTCTCGGGGGACTGAAGCTTTCTTT. Its protein product is CASGSSRGTEAFF.